The sequence of this T cell receptor beta chain was determined in a study of Ad26.COV2.S vaccination and SARS-CoV-2 variants. Study summary: In the study, Ad26.COV2.S was injected intramuscularly once, or twice 56 days apart.

Assay used: immunoSEQ multiplex PCR; TCRdb lists only in-frame clones, some missing. This sample has 450,000 to 550,000 clones; roughly nine tenths occur once, and the top ten carry under 2%. Findings and limits, study-wide: An underestimation of total T cell responses may have resulted from the TCR breadth and depth analyses. CD8+ and CD4+ T cells specific for spike reportedly responded with substantial breadth after vaccination.

Treatment of the sample: around 19 received Ad26.COV2.S at low or high dose, single or two shots; about 5 received placebo; per-sample allocation not given. Specimen acquisition occurred on day 63 following the initial vaccine or placebo injection. Germline V CDR1 and CDR2: GTSNPN, SVGIG (reference sequence). V dropped 6 bases and J dropped 7; count of bases not matched to a gene: 4. The CDR3 totals 12 residues. Details on this clone: As yet, its antigen is unknown.

The V gene is TRBV30, the J gene TRBJ1-4, with 8 nucleotides matching TRBD1. This TCR came from a person between 18 and 60 years old who received the Ad26.COV2.S COVID-19 vaccine or a placebo. The sequencing used peripheral blood, collected in a trial of Ad26.COV2.S vaccine versus placebo. CDR3 DNA: TGTGCCTGTGACAGGGGAAGTGAAAAACTGTTTTTT. Translated, it gives CACDRGSEKLFF.